The subject of this entry is one TCR beta chain. The target antigen is unknown. Germline lookup yields CDR1 LNHDA and CDR2 SQIVND (reference sequence). The V and J ends lost 6 bases and 9 bases respectively, with 18 bases between them. The CDR3 has 14 amino acids. Generated by immunoSEQ multiplex PCR, the TCRdb table keeps only in-frame clones and is missing some. The sample contains roughly 100,000 clones, about 87% of which appear only once. These data are taken from a study of OX40 agonist ivuxolimab in advanced cancers. Looking at the study overall: Ivuxolimab was delivered to patients intravenously every 2 weeks at doses spanning 0.01 to 10 mg/kg. General study points: Doses of 0.1 to 3.0 mg/kg were accompanied by clonal expansion of CD4+ and CD8+ blood T cells by week 6. Among the lowest levels of clonal expansion were found in partial responders at 0.1-3.0 mg/kg.

The sequencing here drew on CD4+ or CD8+ T cells sorted from blood, taken in a trial of the OX40 agonist ivuxolimab. The sequence was obtained from an adult with an advanced solid tumor such as melanoma, head and neck, liver or kidney cancer. J is TRBJ2-1 and V is TRBV19; D might be TRBD2 (5 bases). Written as DNA, the CDR3 is TGTGCCAGTAGGGACTCACCCCAAGGTCCTGAGCAGTTCTTC. Translating gives CASRDSPQGPEQFF.